These 9 T cell receptor beta chains share one sample of origin, sequenced in a study of cytomegalovirus exposure and HLA in healthy donors. The PCR contained 60 Vbeta and 13 Jbeta primers. Using immunoSEQ multiplex PCR, the repertoire was profiled, and TCRdb retains in-frame clones only, with some absent. Seen here are approximately 110,000 clones, roughly 68% observed once, and the top ten hold 4% to 4.5%. Sequencing was performed on PBMCs. The receptor set was obtained from a woman aged 50 to 65 in good health and CMV-seropositive.

The chain joins TRBV7-2 to TRBJ2-2; 9 bases fit TRBD1. After removal of 5 bases from V and 6 bases from J, the junction contained 4 bases not matched to a gene. CDR1 is SGHTA and CDR2 is FQGNSA in the germline V gene. This CDR3 has 14 residues. The CDR3 spells CASSPGQGAGELFF. The DNA for the CDR3 is TGTGCCAGCAGCCCGGGACAGGGAGCCGGGGAGCTGTTTTTT.

V gene TRBV7-6 combines with J gene TRBJ2-7, with a weak D call TRBD1 (5 bases). Deletions cut 5 bases from V and 9 bases from J, with 17 bases between. Germline-derived CDR1 and CDR2 are SGHVS and FNYEAQ. The CDR3 spans 13 residues. The CDR3 here is CASSAGFTVSQYF. DNA of the CDR3: TGTGCCAGCAGCGCAGGGTTCACGGTCTCGCAGTACTTC.

V gene TRBV27 combines with J gene TRBJ2-1; TRBD1 is a possible D gene (5 bases). Germline CDR1 reads MNHEY; CDR2 reads SMNVEV (reference sequence). The CDR3 covers 13 residues. V was clipped by 3 bases and J by 7 bases, with 10 bases between them. The CDR3 protein is CASSLGPGNEQFF. The CDR3 DNA sequence: TGTGCCAGCAGTTTGGGGCCCGGGAATGAGCAGTTCTTC.

The chain employs TRBV6-6 and TRBJ1-2, with D perhaps TRBD1 (5 bases). This CDR3 is built from 13 residues. Germline CDR1 and CDR2: MNHNY and SVGAGI (reference sequence). The V end was cut by 5 bases, the J end by 2 bases, with 9 bases between. The CDR3: CASSRDRNYGYTF. CDR3 coding DNA: TGTGCCAGCAGTCGTGACAGAAACTATGGCTACACCTTC.

This clone turned up a few times. The chain joins TRBV5-5 to TRBJ2-1; TRBD2 agrees at 7 bases. Germline loops: CDR1 SGHKS, CDR2 YYEKEE (reference sequence). The CDR3 has 15 residues. V lost 1 base and J lost 0; bases outside the gene matches: 1. CDR3 nucleotides: TGTGCCAGCAGCTTGTGGGAGGGCTCCTACAATGAGCAGTTCTTC. Translating it yields CASSLWEGSYNEQFF.

The CDR3, as DNA: TGTGCCAGCAGCCCACCCCCGGGGAACTACGAGCAGTACTTC. Its protein product is CASSPPPGNYEQYF. The rearrangement links TRBV7-2 to TRBJ2-7; possibly TRBD2 for D (5 bases). The CDR3 is made up of 14 amino acids. Deletions cut 5 bases from V and 3 bases from J, with 14 bases between. CDR1 is SGHTA, CDR2 FQGNSA, per germline.

The chain couples TRBV6-5 to TRBJ1-2; possible D gene TRBD1, 6 bases. Trimming took off 2 bases at V and 7 bases at J, with 14 bases between the two ends. The germline CDR1 and CDR2 sequences are MNHEY and SVGAGI. The CDR3 sequence is 14 residues long. This chain's CDR3 is CASSYGGEGGGYTF. The DNA for the CDR3 is TGTGCCAGCAGTTACGGGGGCGAAGGAGGTGGCTACACCTTC.

This chain joins TRBV27 and TRBJ2-1; 9 positions agree with TRBD2. The V and J ends lost 6 bases and 8 bases, in that order; junction bases with no gene match: 17. CDR3 size: 17 residues. Per the germline V gene, CDR1 is MNHEY and CDR2 is SMNVEV (reference sequence). The CDR3 spells CASSRYGTGTSSYEQFF. The CDR3 region has the DNA TGTGCCAGCAGCCGATATGGAACCGGGACTAGCTCTTATGAGCAGTTCTTC.

The genes are TRBV7-9 and TRBJ1-2, with D unresolved. CDR3 length: 13 residues. With 5 bases removed from V and 8 bases from J, the gap between germline ends came to 15 bases. Germline V lookup: CDR1 SEHNR, CDR2 FQNEAQ (reference sequence). This chain's CDR3 is CASSVDKAGGYTF. The CDR3 DNA is TGTGCCAGCAGCGTCGACAAGGCAGGCGGCTACACCTTC.